These 17 T cell receptor beta chains were sequenced from one sample in a study of blood T cell repertoires in COVID-19. Data came from immunoSEQ multiplex PCR; TCRdb stores just in-frame clones and leaves some out. The table shows about 200,000 clones, with around 80% occurring only once. Material for sequencing was peripheral blood. These receptors originate from a woman aged 80 or over with COVID-19, enrolled during active disease.

The chain has TRBV10-2 and TRBJ2-5, with 14 nucleotides matching TRBD2. The CDR3 is 16 residues long. V was clipped by 5 bases and J by 4 bases; unmatched bases: 6. Looked up from germline, CDR1 is WSHSY and CDR2 is SAAADI. The CDR3 here is CASSMTSGGVRETQYF. DNA for the CDR3: TGCGCCAGCAGTATGACTAGCGGGGGGGTGAGAGAGACCCAGTACTTC.

The sample holds one count of this clone. The chain couples TRBV27 to TRBJ2-1, with 7 bases that match TRBD1. J lost 5 bases, V lost 6 bases, and 10 bases had no gene match. Germline V lookup: CDR1 MNHEY, CDR2 SMNVEV (reference sequence). The CDR3 loop spans 15 amino acids. DNA for the CDR3: TGTGCCAGCAGCTTAACAGGGGTAGGGAACAATGAGCAGTTCTTC. As protein: CASSLTGVGNNEQFF.

V gene TRBV28 combines with J gene TRBJ2-5, with D tentatively TRBD1 (5 bases). Germline V gene sequence: CDR1 MDHEN, CDR2 SYDVKM. This CDR3 contains 13 residues. V gave up 7 bases and J gave up 5 bases, with 14 bases separating them. The CDR3 protein is CASTPGGAETQYF. For the CDR3, the DNA is TGTGCCAGCACCCCCGGTGGGGCGGAGACCCAGTACTTC.

This sequence joins TRBV7-8 and TRBJ2-7; 11 nucleotides align to TRBD1. The CDR3 is made up of 13 amino acids. Germline values: CDR1 SGHVS, CDR2 FQNEAQ. The ends lost 5 bases at V and 10 bases at J; junction bases unmatched: 7. CDR3 sequence: CASSQSGQGVQYF. The CDR3 DNA follows: TGTGCCAGCAGCCAATCGGGACAGGGGGTCCAGTACTTC. Full variable domain (rest looked up from reference TRBV7-8 and TRBJ2-7): GAGVSQSPRYKVAKRGQDVALRCDPISGHVSLFWYQQALGQGPEFLTYFQNEAQLDKSGLPSDRFFAERPEGSVSTLKIQRTQQEDSAVYLCASSQSGQGVQYFGPGTRLTVT.

This rearrangement joins TRBV3-1 (or the pseudogene TRBV3-2) to TRBJ1-1; no definite D call. The CDR3 runs to 14 residues. Germline CDR1 is LGHDT and CDR2 is YNNKEL (reference sequence). Trimming shortened V by 4 bases and J by 10 bases, and 19 bases separated the two germline ends. Here the CDR3 reads CASSLRGSDRVAFF. The DNA for the CDR3 is TGTGCCAGCAGCCTCCGGGGTTCCGACCGGGTAGCTTTCTTT.

The V and J genes are TRBV7-9 and TRBJ1-4; possibly TRBD1 for D (5 bases). CDR1 SEHNR and CDR2 FQNEAQ come from the germline V gene (reference sequence). Trimming stripped 1 base from V and 8 bases from J, with 11 bases between. The CDR3 runs 14 residues. CDR3 sequence (DNA): TGTGCCAGCAGCTTAGATCAGGGCCAGGAAAAACTGTTTTTT. This translates into CASSLDQGQEKLFF.

J is TRBJ1-5 and V is TRBV5-1, with 12 bases matching TRBD1. The germline CDR1 and CDR2 sequences are SGHRS and YFSETQ. With V trimmed by 4 bases and J by 7 bases, 12 bases remained unmatched. The CDR3 totals 17 residues. The CDR3 coding sequence is TGCGCCAGCAGCCCAGGGGGGACAGGGGGCGCGGGACAGCCCCAGCATTTT. Its translation: CASSPGGTGGAGQPQHF.

The chain recombines TRBV6-5 with TRBJ2-1; the match to TRBD1 covers 9 bases. Germline V gene sequence: CDR1 MNHEY, CDR2 SVGAGI. This CDR3 comprises 14 residues. J was trimmed by 7 bases and V by 4 bases; bases with no gene match: 5. The CDR3 is CASSSRDRANEQFF. CDR3 DNA: TGTGCCAGCAGTTCCCGGGACAGGGCTAATGAGCAGTTCTTC.

The chain has TRBV3-1 (or the pseudogene TRBV3-2) and TRBJ1-2; 9 bases are a match to TRBD1. Unmatched junction bases numbered 10, after V lost 4 bases and J lost 7 bases. This CDR3 contains 15 residues. CDR1 and CDR2 from the germline V gene are LGHDT and YNNKEL (reference sequence). In DNA form, the CDR3 reads TGTGCCAGCAGCCCGGAACCGGGACAGGGATTTGGCTACACCTTC. Amino acids: CASSPEPGQGFGYTF.

The chain employs TRBV28 and TRBJ2-3, with D tentatively TRBD2 (5 bases). Germline V gene sequence: CDR1 MDHEN, CDR2 SYDVKM. The CDR3 spans 15 residues. V lost 10 bases to trimming and J lost 0 bases, with 17 bases between them. The CDR3 DNA reads as TGTGCCACGTGGGATAGCTGGACTAGCACAGATACGCAGTATTTT. It translates to CATWDSWTSTDTQYF.

This chain uses TRBV7-3 with TRBJ1-2; 7 bases match TRBD1. The germline gives CDR1 SGHTA, CDR2 FQGTGA. V was clipped by 4 bases and J by 8 bases; unmatched bases: 10. The CDR3 is 14 residues long. CDR3 amino acids: CASSSSSTGLGYTF. The CDR3 DNA sequence: TGTGCCAGCAGCTCTTCATCGACAGGGCTCGGCTACACCTTC.

This chain joins TRBV25-1 and TRBJ1-6; tentative D call: TRBD1 (6 bases). This CDR3 spans 16 amino acids. V lost 0 bases and J 2 bases, leaving 8 bases between the germline ends. Germline lookup yields CDR1 MGHDK and CDR2 SYGVNS. Here the CDR3 DNA reads TGTGCCAGCAGTGAATACAGGGGAACCTATAATTCACCCCTCCACTTT. Residues: CASSEYRGTYNSPLHF.

The chain couples TRBV7-5 to TRBJ1-2; the table assigns TRBD1, which was not confirmed against the DNA. TRBV7-5 is tagged as a pseudogene. CDR3 length equals 15 residues. CDR3 sequence: CVRSPPTGTAYGYTF. CDR3 DNA: TGTGTCAGAAGCCCGCCCACCGGGACAGCTTATGGCTACACCTTC.

V is TRBV3-1 (or the pseudogene TRBV3-2) and J is TRBJ2-3; 11 bases match TRBD2. From germline, CDR1 is LGHDT and CDR2 YNNKEL (reference sequence). J gave up 5 bases and V 4 bases, and 17 bases lay outside the gene matches. The CDR3 length is 19 residues. The CDR3: CASSPLKTSGRMVKDTQYF. For the CDR3, the DNA is TGTGCCAGCAGCCCCCTGAAAACTAGCGGGAGAATGGTTAAAGATACGCAGTATTTT.

The chain has TRBV9 and TRBJ1-3; D unresolved. CDR1 and CDR2 (germline): SGDLS, YYNGEE. Deletions cut 5 bases from V and 4 bases from J, with 13 bases between. The CDR3 loop spans 14 amino acids. This CDR3 is CASRRSYLGNTIYF. In nucleotides, the CDR3 is TGTGCCAGCAGGAGGTCCTACCTGGGAAACACCATATATTTT. The entire variable domain, with the rest obtained from reference TRBV9 and TRBJ1-3, is as follows: DSGVTQTPKHLITATGQRVTLRCSPRSGDLSVYWYQQSLDQGLQFLIQYYNGEERAKGNILERFSAQQFPDLHSELNLSSLELGDSALYFCASRRSYLGNTIYFGEGSWLTVV.

The genes are TRBV5-1 and TRBJ1-4; tentatively, D is TRBD1 (5 bases). This CDR3 has 16 amino acids. Germline CDR1 and CDR2: SGHRS and YFSETQ. V gave up 4 bases and J gave up 5 bases, with 18 bases separating them. The CDR3 sequence: CASSLFGPGVNEKLFF. The CDR3 DNA follows: TGCGCCAGCAGCCTTTTTGGCCCGGGGGTGAATGAAAAACTGTTTTTT.

This clone came up a few times. The chain combines TRBV7-8 with TRBJ2-1; TRBD2 aligns across 10 bases. Germline CDR1 is SGHVS and CDR2 is FQNEAQ. Trimming at V came to 5 bases and at J to 3 bases, leaving 13 bases not matched to a gene. There are 18 residues in the CDR3. The CDR3 region is CASSPSPPSGRVYNEQFF. The CDR3 DNA follows: TGTGCCAGCAGCCCTAGCCCCCCCAGCGGGAGGGTCTACAATGAGCAGTTCTTC.